This T cell receptor beta chain originates from a study of CD8 T cells in ankylosing spondylitis. Whole-study results and caveats: A TCR beta motif made of several highly homologous variants seemed typical of ankylosing spondylitis blood. Disease-linked clones reportedly showed significant enrichment in matched ankylosing spondylitis synovial fluid.

Germline-derived CDR1 and CDR2 are SGHTA and FQGNSA. The CDR3 is made up of 15 amino acids. The V end was cut by 5 bases, the J end by 5 bases, with 13 bases between. Quantitative molecular-barcoded 5'-RACE generated the TCR beta libraries. TCRdb used MiXCR to reprocess the 5' RACE reads, holding one entry per CDR3 protein. The repertoire holds 800,000 to 900,000 distinct CDR3 sequences, with roughly 12% as singletons. This clonotype was picked up many times. Its target is unknown. The chain carries TRBV7-2 and TRBJ1-6; perhaps TRBD1 as D (5 bases). The sequencing sample was made of blood, either unsorted or a sorted T cell fraction (not recorded which). The TCR was taken from a male donor with ankylosing spondylitis. The CDR3 loop is CASSMGGADNSPLHF. The CDR3 DNA is TGTGCCAGCAGCATGGGAGGGGCCGATAATTCACCCCTCCACTTT.